These T cell receptor beta chains were read from a single sample in a study of T cells in Graves' hyperthyroidism and ophthalmopathy. One entry per CDR3 protein results from TCRdb running MiXCR on the multiplex PCR reads. The data contain some 720,000 distinct CDR3 sequences, around 15% of them singletons. The sample consisted of blood. The source is a man aged 18-30 years with Graves' hyperthyroidism. CDR3s include the opening cysteine and the closing phenylalanine or tryptophan. D genes are given only for firm matches. Size is omitted from some rows. Given values are once, few, many or a class for expanded clones.

few,TRBV5-1,TRBJ1-2,-,TGCGCCAGCAAACCTAGCCCATCCGCGCCTGGCTACACCTTC,CASKPSPSAPGYTF
-,TRBV27,TRBJ1-5,-,TGTGCCAGCAGTTTTATTGCAGGGACTCAGCCCCAGCATTTT,CASSFIAGTQPQHF
-,TRBV6-2/TRBV6-3,TRBJ2-7,-,TGTGCCAGCAGTTCCTACCCCTCGGGGAAAGGGCCCTACGAGCAGTACTTC,CASSSYPSGKGPYEQYF
many,TRBV7-3,TRBJ2-1,TRBD2,TGTGCCAGCAGCTTAACAGGGACTAGCGGGAAGGGCTGGGGTGAGCAGTTCTTC,CASSLTGTSGKGWGEQFF
many,TRBV27,TRBJ2-7,-,TGTGCCAGCAGTTTAAATTGGGGAACGGCGACCGAGCAGTACTTC,CASSLNWGTATEQYF
few,TRBV7-9,TRBJ2-5,TRBD2,TGTGCCAGCAGCTACTCGACAGGGAGTTGGACTAGCGGAAACACCCCTCTGGGAGAGACCCAGTACTTC,CASSYSTGSWTSGNTPLGETQYF
-,TRBV7-3,TRBJ2-3,TRBD1,TGTGCCAGCAGCTTATCCCGGGACAGGGAAACAGATACGCAGTATTTT,CASSLSRDRETDTQYF
many,TRBV28,TRBJ2-1,TRBD2,TGTGCCAGCAGTTTTGGCGGGAGGGCCTACAATGAGCAGTTCTTC,CASSFGGRAYNEQFF
-,TRBV29-1,TRBJ2-1,-,TGCAGCGTTGGAAACAATGAGCAGTTCTTC,CSVGNNEQFF
many,TRBV5-1,TRBJ2-7,-,TGTGCCAGCAGCTTCGACAGCTACGAGCAGTACTTC,CASSFDSYEQYF
many,TRBV19,TRBJ2-1,-,TGTGCCAGTAGCCAAGGGACCCATGGGGCCTACAATGAGCAGTTCTTC,CASSQGTHGAYNEQFF
many,TRBV2,TRBJ2-1,-,TGTGCCAGCAGTGAATGGATTGGAGGCCCAGGGAATGAGCAGTTCTTC,CASSEWIGGPGNEQFF
many,TRBV7-3,TRBJ2-1,TRBD2,TGTGCCAGCAGCTTAACAGCGGGAAAATCCTACAATGAGCAGTTCTTC,CASSLTAGKSYNEQFF
many,TRBV28,TRBJ2-7,TRBD1,TGTGCCAGCAGTTTGCAGACAGGGGGCTCCTACGAGCAGTACTTC,CASSLQTGGSYEQYF
few,TRBV27,TRBJ1-2,-,TGTGCCAGCAGTCCCGGGACGCGTTCCCCTCTAGATGGCTACACCTTC,CASSPGTRSPLDGYTF
-,TRBV28,TRBJ1-5,-,TGTGCCAGCAGTTCCCCGGAGGGACGCAATGATCAGCCCCAGCATTTT,CASSSPEGRNDQPQHF
many,TRBV3-1,TRBJ1-4,-,TGTGCCAGCAGCCAAAGGTCAACTAATGAAAAACTGTTTTTT,CASSQRSTNEKLFF
-,TRBV20-1,TRBJ2-1,TRBD2,TGCAGTGCTAGGGGACTAGCGGACAATGAGCAGTTCTTC,CSARGLADNEQFF
-,TRBV2,TRBJ1-1,-,TGTGCCGACGCCACGGATTGGAACACTGAAGCTTTCTTT,CADATDWNTEAFF
few,TRBV18,TRBJ2-7,-,TGTGCCAGCTCACCACCTGTGGGCGAGCAGTACTTC,CASSPPVGEQYF
many,TRBV12-3/TRBV12-4,TRBJ2-5,-,TGTGCCAGCAGCAGAGCACCGGACAGACAAGAGACCCAGTACTTC,CASSRAPDRQETQYF
many,TRBV28,TRBJ1-2,TRBD1,TGTGCCAGCAGTTTGACAGGGGGCGGCTATGGCTACACCTTC,CASSLTGGGYGYTF
many,TRBV30,TRBJ2-1,-,TGTGCCTGGAGGGGGAGCGCGGACAATGAGCAGTTCTTC,CAWRGSADNEQFF
-,TRBV11-2,TRBJ2-1,TRBD2,TGTGCCAGCAGACAACCGAGCGGGGGTGGGGTCAATGAGCAGTTCTTC,CASRQPSGGGVNEQFF
many,TRBV12-5,TRBJ2-2,TRBD2,TGTGCTAGTGGTTTGGTTACTAGCGGGAGCTGGAACACCGGGGAGCTGTTTTTT,CASGLVTSGSWNTGELFF
-,TRBV7-9,TRBJ2-7,-,TGTGCCAGCAGCTCAGATTGGGAGACCTACGAGCAGTACTTC,CASSSDWETYEQYF
-,TRBV3-1,TRBJ2-1,-,TGTGCCAGCAGTCAGGGGACGCCGGGTGAGCAGTTCTTC,CASSQGTPGEQFF
many,TRBV7-9,TRBJ1-1,-,TGTGCCAGCACCTTTGGTGGGACTGAAGCTTTCTTT,CASTFGGTEAFF
-,TRBV4-1,TRBJ2-1,-,TGCGCCAGCAGCCAAGCTTATTTCGGCGGAGGAGAGCAGTTCTTC,CASSQAYFGGGEQFF
few,TRBV2,TRBJ2-7,TRBD1,TGTGCCAGCAGTGATCAGGGGGCAGGGTACGAGCAGTACTTC,CASSDQGAGYEQYF
few,TRBV4-2,TRBJ1-2,TRBD1,TGTGCCAGCAGCCCGGACAGGTCTTTCTATGGCTACACCTTC,CASSPDRSFYGYTF
-,TRBV11-1,TRBJ2-5,-,TGTGCCAGCAGCTTGCGGGGCCCGAAGTACTTC,CASSLRGPKYF
many,TRBV3-1,TRBJ1-5,-,TGTGCCAGCAGCAGCCAACGGGATCAGCCCCAGCATTTT,CASSSQRDQPQHF
few,TRBV19,TRBJ1-1,-,TGTGCCAGTAGTATATCGCCTAAGGGCACTGAAGCTTTCTTT,CASSISPKGTEAFF
-,TRBV19,TRBJ2-1,TRBD2,TGTGCCAGTAGTATAAGTGGGACTAGCGTTTATGAGCAGTTCTTC,CASSISGTSVYEQFF
many,TRBV18,TRBJ1-4,-,TGTGCCAGCTCACCGGAGCAGGGAGATGAAAAACTGTTTTTT,CASSPEQGDEKLFF
-,TRBV7-3,TRBJ1-1,-,TGTGCCAGCAGCCCCATGGGGGGATTGAACACTGAAGCTTTCTTT,CASSPMGGLNTEAFF
many,TRBV18,TRBJ2-5,-,TGTGCCAGCTCATCCCAGGAAGAGACCCAGTACTTC,CASSSQEETQYF
few,TRBV2,TRBJ2-7,-,TGTGCCAGCAAACGGACGTACTATAGGAAGCAGTACTTC,CASKRTYYRKQYF
-,TRBV7-2,TRBJ2-7,-,TGTGCCAGCAGCTTAGACCCGGAAACCTCCTACGAGCAGTACTTC,CASSLDPETSYEQYF
many,TRBV7-9,TRBJ2-5,TRBD2,TGTGCCAGCAGCTTCGGGACTAGCGGGAGCCAGGGGCGAGAGACCCAGTACTTC,CASSFGTSGSQGRETQYF
many,TRBV2,TRBJ2-7,-,TGTGCCAGCAGCGCTTACTACGAGCAGTACTTC,CASSAYYEQYF
many,TRBV7-9,TRBJ1-4,-,TGTGCCAGCAGCTTAACGGGGGGCGAAGAAAAACTGTTTTTT,CASSLTGGEEKLFF
many,TRBV25-1,TRBJ2-1,-,TGTGCCAGCAGTGAACACCCCGAGAGGACCCCTCGGAAAAGCTCCTACAATGAGCAGTTCTTC,CASSEHPERTPRKSSYNEQFF
-,TRBV5-6,TRBJ2-1,TRBD2,TGTGCCAGCAGCTTGTATCGACTAGCGGGCAATCACAATGAGCAGTTCTTC,CASSLYRLAGNHNEQFF
many,TRBV29-1,TRBJ2-7,-,TGCAGCGTTGACGGGGGCGGCTCCTACGAGCAGTACTTC,CSVDGGGSYEQYF
few,TRBV13,TRBJ2-1,-,TGTGCCAGCAGCTTAGGGGCTAGCAGGAGGGTCTATGAGCAGTTCTTC,CASSLGASRRVYEQFF
-,TRBV5-6,TRBJ1-5,-,TGTGCCAGCAGCTTGTCGGGGGGCTACAATCAGCCCCAGCATTTT,CASSLSGGYNQPQHF
-,TRBV30,TRBJ2-5,TRBD1,TGTGCCTGGAGTGCCTCGGACAGGGATGAGTACTTC,CAWSASDRDEYF
many,TRBV28,TRBJ2-1,TRBD2,TGTGCCAGCAGTTTATCGGGGGGAGGGACCTACAATGAGCAGTTCTTC,CASSLSGGGTYNEQFF